Below, 17 T cell receptor beta chains from the same sample are listed, as sequenced in a study of cytotoxic CD8 clonotypes in ibrutinib-treated CLL. Sequencing was performed with immunoSEQ multiplex PCR; in TCRdb, only in-frame clones are kept and a portion is missing. The sample has over 120,000 clones, 70% to 80% seen once. Sequences were derived from PBMCs, sampled after 12 months of ibrutinib treatment. All receptors derive from a human donor with chronic lymphocytic leukemia.

This rearrangement joins TRBV9 to TRBJ1-2; TRBD1 matches at 9 bases. This CDR3 spans 14 amino acids. Germline CDR1 and CDR2: SGDLS and YYNGEE. The V gene end was trimmed by 4 bases and the J gene end by 8 bases; junction bases not matched to a gene: 9. CDR3 loop: CASSTTGTGQGYTF. Here the CDR3 DNA reads TGTGCCAGCAGCACAACCGGGACAGGGCAGGGCTACACCTTC. Variable domain in full (rest from reference TRBV9 and TRBJ1-2): DSGVTQTPKHLITATGQRVTLRCSPRSGDLSVYWYQQSLDQGLQFLIQYYNGEERAKGNILERFSAQQFPDLHSELNLSSLELGDSALYFCASSTTGTGQGYTFGSGTRLTVV.

The chain carries TRBV27 and TRBJ2-7, with D possibly being TRBD1 (6 bases). This CDR3 region has 13 residues. Trimming shortened V by 6 bases and J by 7 bases, and 16 bases separated the two germline ends. Germline loops: CDR1 MNHEY, CDR2 SMNVEV (reference sequence). The CDR3: CASRFNRVGEQYF. CDR3 nucleotide sequence: TGTGCCAGCAGGTTCAACAGGGTGGGGGAGCAGTACTTC.

The chain is built from TRBV7-2 and TRBJ2-4, with a possible D match to TRBD1 (6 bases). Germline loops: CDR1 SGHTA, CDR2 FQGNSA. The CDR3 spans 15 residues. V was cut by 1 base and J by 3 bases, with 10 bases left in between. CDR3 bases: TGTGCCAGCAGCTTAGAACAGGGCGGCAAAAACATTCAGTACTTC. Translation gives CASSLEQGGKNIQYF.

The chain is built from TRBV10-2 and TRBJ2-3, with 8 nucleotides matching TRBD1. Germline V gene sequence: CDR1 WSHSY, CDR2 SAAADI. Trimming took 4 bases from V and 3 from J; bases not matched to a gene: 6. There are 15 residues in the CDR3. The CDR3 spells CASSGWTGRTDTQYF. DNA for the CDR3: TGCGCCAGCAGTGGTTGGACAGGGAGGACAGATACGCAGTATTTT.

V gene TRBV6-5 combines with J gene TRBJ1-4; D may be TRBD1 (5 bases). Germline-derived CDR1 and CDR2 are MNHEY and SVGAGI. This CDR3 contains 15 residues. V was shortened by 4 bases and J by 5 bases, with 14 bases between the two germline ends. DNA of the CDR3: TGTGCCAGCAGTTTCACGGGACTGAGAAATGAAAAACTGTTTTTT. It translates to CASSFTGLRNEKLFF.

V usage is TRBV6-1 and J usage is TRBJ1-5; a weak D match, TRBD1 (5 bases). The V end was cut by 10 bases, the J end by 0 bases, with 13 bases between. Germline values: CDR1 MNHNS, CDR2 SASEGT. The CDR3 has 14 residues. In DNA form, the CDR3 reads TGTGCCACCCACGGGGGGTATAGCAATCAGCCCCAGCATTTT. It encodes CATHGGYSNQPQHF.

This clone appeared a single time. The chain joins TRBV4-1 to TRBJ2-7, with D possibly TRBD2 on 5 matching bases. The CDR3 contains 16 residues. Trimming left V 1 base short and J 0 bases short, with 13 bases between. The germline V gene encodes CDR1 MGHRA and CDR2 YSYEKL. In nucleotides, the CDR3 is TGCGCCAGCAGCCAAGGGGTGGAGGAAAGCTCCTACGAGCAGTACTTC. Encoded protein: CASSQGVEESSYEQYF.

The rearrangement joins TRBV7-5 to TRBJ1-4; TRBD1, the table's D call, was not compared with the DNA. TRBV7-5 is described as a pseudogene. CDR3 length: 14 residues. The CDR3 is CVRSETGFGEKLFF. The CDR3 DNA follows: TGTGTCAGAAGCGAGACAGGATTCGGGGAAAAACTGTTTTTT.

The genes are TRBV6-4 and TRBJ2-1; 13 bases fit TRBD2. The J segment lost 6 bases and the V segment lost 5 bases, leaving 7 bases of the junction unmatched. The CDR3 is 16 amino acids. The germline CDR1 and CDR2 sequences are MRHNA and SNTAGT. The CDR3 DNA reads TGTGCCAGCAGTACCGGACTAGCGGGAGAGTTCAATGAGCAGTTCTTC. It specifies CASSTGLAGEFNEQFF.

The chain combines TRBV9 with TRBJ1-1, with TRBD1 matching over 7 bases. The CDR3 loop spans 15 amino acids. Germline loops: CDR1 SGDLS, CDR2 YYNGEE. J was trimmed by 7 bases and V by 0 bases; bases with no gene match: 9. The CDR3 is CASSVAPGTDIEAFF. The CDR3, as DNA: TGTGCCAGCAGCGTAGCGCCCGGGACAGACATTGAAGCTTTCTTT.

The chain has TRBV28 and TRBJ2-7; D is unclear. Trimming took off 1 base at V and 4 bases at J, with 5 bases between the two ends. CDR1 and CDR2 (germline): MDHEN, SYDVKM. There are 12 residues in the CDR3. The CDR3 DNA reads as TGTGCCAGCAGTTTATATCAATACGAGCAGTACTTC. It encodes CASSLYQYEQYF.

V usage is TRBV4-1 and J usage is TRBJ2-5; D gene uncertain. The V end was cut by 1 base, the J end by 6 bases, with 9 bases between. The CDR3 totals 13 residues. Germline loops: CDR1 MGHRA, CDR2 YSYEKL. The CDR3 protein is CASSQGAGQTQYF. In nucleotides, the CDR3 is TGCGCCAGCAGCCAAGGGGCCGGGCAGACCCAGTACTTC.

The chain is built from TRBV5-4 and TRBJ1-3; D not resolved. Trimming stripped 4 bases from V and 0 bases from J, with 8 bases between. Germline CDR1 and CDR2: SGHNT and YYREEE (reference sequence). CDR3 size: 14 residues. The CDR3 is CASSTRSSGNTIYF. In DNA form, the CDR3 reads TGTGCCAGCAGCACCAGAAGCTCTGGAAACACCATATATTTT. Drawing the rest from reference TRBV5-4 and TRBJ1-3, the complete variable domain is ETGVTQSPTHLIKTRGQQVTLRCSSQSGHNTVSWYQQALGQGPQFIFQYYREEENGRGNFPPRFSGLQFPNYSSELNVNALELDDSALYLCASSTRSSGNTIYFGEGSWLTVV.

V is TRBV28 and J is TRBJ1-1, with TRBD1 matching over 9 bases. J lost 5 bases, V lost 6 bases, and 10 bases had no gene match. CDR3 length: 15 amino acids. Per germline, CDR1 MDHEN and CDR2 SYDVKM. CDR3 nucleotide sequence: TGTGCCAGCAGACGTCCGGGACAGGGACGGACTGAAGCTTTCTTT. This codes for CASRRPGQGRTEAFF.

V is TRBV27 and J is TRBJ2-7; 8 bases map to TRBD1. J gave up 3 bases and V 6 bases, and 10 bases lay outside the gene matches. CDR3 size: 15 residues. The germline V gene has CDR1 MNHEY and CDR2 SMNVEV (reference sequence). DNA for the CDR3: TGTGCCAGCAGCCTTGGCGCAGGGGGCATCTACGAGCAGTACTTC. Translating it yields CASSLGAGGIYEQYF.

The chain recombines TRBV10-3 with TRBJ2-1; no firm D call. CDR3 length: 12 residues. The germline V gene encodes CDR1 ENHRY and CDR2 SYGVKD. V lost 10 bases and J lost 2, with 9 bases in between. This CDR3 reads CATGFTYNEQFF. DNA for the CDR3: TGTGCCACCGGCTTTACCTACAATGAGCAGTTCTTC.

This chain joins TRBV15 and TRBJ2-1; D possibly matches TRBD1 or TRBD2 (5 bases each). The CDR3 has 12 residues. Germline loops: CDR1 LNHNV, CDR2 YYDKDF (reference sequence). Trimming pared 8 bases from V and 1 base from J, leaving 6 bases between. The CDR3 DNA reads TGTGCCACCGGGGGTTCCTACAATGAGCAGTTCTTC. Amino acids: CATGGSYNEQFF.